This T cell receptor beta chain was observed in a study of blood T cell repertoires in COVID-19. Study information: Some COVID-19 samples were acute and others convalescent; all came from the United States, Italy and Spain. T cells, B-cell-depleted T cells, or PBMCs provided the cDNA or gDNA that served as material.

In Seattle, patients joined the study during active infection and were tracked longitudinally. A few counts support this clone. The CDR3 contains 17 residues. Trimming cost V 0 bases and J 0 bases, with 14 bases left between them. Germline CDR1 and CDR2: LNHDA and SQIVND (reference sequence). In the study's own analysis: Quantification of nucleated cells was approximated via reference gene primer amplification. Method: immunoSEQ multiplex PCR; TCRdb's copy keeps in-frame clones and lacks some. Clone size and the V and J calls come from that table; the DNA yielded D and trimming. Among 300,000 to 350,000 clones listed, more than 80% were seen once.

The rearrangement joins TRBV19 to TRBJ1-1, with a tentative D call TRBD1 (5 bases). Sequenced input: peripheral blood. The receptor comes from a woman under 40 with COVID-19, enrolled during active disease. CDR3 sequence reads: CASSIDQQGWVNTEAFF. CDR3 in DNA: TGTGCCAGTAGTATAGATCAGCAGGGATGGGTGAACACTGAAGCTTTCTTT. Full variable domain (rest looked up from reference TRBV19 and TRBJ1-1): DGGITQSPKYLFRKEGQNVTLSCEQNLNHDAMYWYRQDPGQGLRLIYYSQIVNDFQKGDIAEGYSVSREKKESFPLTVTSAQKNPTAFYLCASSIDQQGWVNTEAFFGQGTRLTVV.